This T cell receptor (beta chain) originates from a study of T cells in Graves' hyperthyroidism and ophthalmopathy. Study observations and caveats: Most thyroid clonotypes expanded above 0.001 appeared in blood too. Ophthalmopathy and stable hyperthyroidism were separated by a 13 V-J model.

Diagnostic decisions used clinical symptoms, serum thyroxine and TRAb, thyroid ultrasound and orbital computed tomography. The V gene lost 5 bases and the J gene lost 2 bases, with 13 bases spanning the gap. This CDR3 is 14 amino acids long. Germline V gene data show CDR1 as SGHAT and CDR2 as FQDESV (reference sequence). This clonotype was seen repeatedly, ten times or more. Its antigen remains unknown. Amplified TCR beta CDR3 regions came from RNA transcripts. When the TCR CDR3 underwent first-round RT-PCR, the HTBI primer set was used. TCRdb called the multiplex PCR reads again in MiXCR, with one record for every CDR3 protein. Among roughly 280,000 distinct CDR3 sequences listed, roughly 22% were seen once.

Sequencing was performed on blood. The gene calls are TRBV11-1 and TRBJ2-7; D is possibly TRBD2 (5 bases). The sequence came from a man aged 30-40 years with Graves' ophthalmopathy. This chain's CDR3 is CASSRGLGTYEQYF. CDR3 nucleotides: TGTGCCAGCAGCCGTGGACTGGGCACCTACGAGCAGTACTTC. Full variable domain (rest looked up from reference TRBV11-1 and TRBJ2-7): EAEVAQSPRYKITEKSQAVAFWCDPISGHATLYWYRQILGQGPELLVQFQDESVVDDSQLPKDRFSAERLKGVDSTLKIQPAELGDSAMYLCASSRGLGTYEQYFGPGTRLTVT.